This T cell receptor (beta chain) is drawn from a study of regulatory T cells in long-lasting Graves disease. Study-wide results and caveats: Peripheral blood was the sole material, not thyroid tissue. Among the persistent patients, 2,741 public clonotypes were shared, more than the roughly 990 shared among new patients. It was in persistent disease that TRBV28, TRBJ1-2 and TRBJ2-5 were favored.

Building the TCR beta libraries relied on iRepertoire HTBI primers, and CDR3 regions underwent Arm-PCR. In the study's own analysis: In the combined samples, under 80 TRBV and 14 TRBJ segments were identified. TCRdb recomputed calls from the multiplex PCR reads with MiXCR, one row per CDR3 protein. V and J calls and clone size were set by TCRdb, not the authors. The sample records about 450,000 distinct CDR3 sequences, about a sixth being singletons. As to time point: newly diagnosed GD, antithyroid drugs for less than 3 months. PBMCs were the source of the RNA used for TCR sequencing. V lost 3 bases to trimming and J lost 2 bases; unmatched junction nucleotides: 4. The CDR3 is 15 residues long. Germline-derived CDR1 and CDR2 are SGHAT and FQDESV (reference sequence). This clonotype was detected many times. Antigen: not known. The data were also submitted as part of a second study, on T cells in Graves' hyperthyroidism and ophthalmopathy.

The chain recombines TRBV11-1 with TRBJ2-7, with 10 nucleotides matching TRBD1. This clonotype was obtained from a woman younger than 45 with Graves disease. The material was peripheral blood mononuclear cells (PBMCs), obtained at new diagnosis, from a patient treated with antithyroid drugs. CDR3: CASSFGDRGPYEQYF. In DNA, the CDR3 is TGTGCCAGCAGCTTCGGGGACAGGGGTCCCTACGAGCAGTACTTC.